The table lists the clone carrying this T cell receptor (beta chain) with a count of one. Its antigen is as yet unknown. Distinct nucleotide sequences in the sample also encode this CDR3. The primer mix had 60 Vbeta and 13 Jbeta primers. TCRdb's table, derived via immunoSEQ multiplex PCR, lists solely in-frame clones and lacks some. The sample has about 190,000 clones, 79% seen once. These data belong to a study of cytomegalovirus exposure and HLA in healthy donors. The J segment lost 2 bases and the V segment lost 0 bases, leaving 3 bases of the junction unmatched. Germline loops: CDR1 KGHSH, CDR2 LQKENI. CDR3 length equals 16 residues. Broader study findings: Across donors, presence/absence analyses took sequencing depth to be roughly uniform. The study designated roughly 160 TCR beta chains cytomegalovirus-associated. Prior analysis indicated that the majority of TCR beta V segments exhibited productivity approximately 87% or approximately 30% of the time.

The specimen sequenced was PBMCs. The chain is built from TRBV18 and TRBJ2-5; TRBD2 agrees at 10 bases. The source is a woman aged 45-65 years in good health and CMV-seronegative. This CDR3 is CASSPPGLASQETQYF. As DNA, the CDR3 is TGTGCCAGCTCACCACCGGGACTAGCGTCACAAGAGACCCAGTACTTC.